Sequencing of this T cell receptor (beta chain) was carried out in a study of T cell repertoires in cytomegalovirus infection. Study context: The public TCR beta signatures pointed to both CMV infection and matching HLA type. Findings and caveats of the study: Across the ex vivo response, the dominant clonotypes were HLA-C-restricted CMV-specific TCR beta clonotypes.

Germline values: CDR1 MDHEN, CDR2 SYDVKM. V lost 7 bases, J lost 1 base, and 14 bases stayed unmatched. This CDR3 region has 18 residues. A remark on this clonotype: What it recognizes is unknown.

Each CDR3 protein gets one entry after TCRdb re-called the reads with MiXCR. The data contain about 680,000 distinct CDR3 sequences, roughly a quarter of them seen just once; the ten biggest clones take up under 8.5%. This TCR derives from a human donor in good health (CMV status not recorded). Some clones in this sample may be carry-over from other donors' samples. The chain links TRBV28 to TRBJ2-5; 11 bases map to TRBD2. The sequenced sample was CD8+ T cells from PBMCs. Written as DNA, the CDR3 is TGTGCCAGCATAAGCAAGGGGAGTAGCGGGGGGGTCCAAGAGACCCAGTACTTC. This codes for CASISKGSSGGVQETQYF.